These 18 T cell receptor beta chains originate from one sample sequenced in a study of blood T cell repertoires in COVID-19. Sequenced by immunoSEQ multiplex PCR; TCRdb stores in-frame clones only, minus some. The sample lists roughly 45,000 clones, 89% occurring once. Material: peripheral blood. These receptors were obtained from a human donor in a cohort sampled during active COVID-19.

The CDR3 is CASRQGASGEQYF. The CDR3 nucleotides read TGCGCCAGCAGGCAGGGGGCTTCAGGCGAGCAGTACTTC. The V and J genes are TRBV5-1 and TRBJ2-7, with 8 bases aligning to TRBD1. Germline CDR1 SGHRS, CDR2 YFSETQ. J gave up 6 bases and V 5 bases, and 7 bases lay outside the gene matches. The CDR3 covers 13 residues.

V gene TRBV19 combines with J gene TRBJ1-1; 8 bases fit TRBD1. Germline assignment: CDR1 LNHDA and CDR2 SQIVND (reference sequence). The CDR3 covers 14 residues. The V and J ends lost 5 bases and 5 bases, in that order; junction bases with no gene match: 7. The CDR3 region has the DNA TGTGCCAGTAGTTCCGACAGGGGATGGACTGAAGCTTTCTTT. Protein sequence: CASSSDRGWTEAFF.

This chain uses TRBV6-5 with TRBJ2-1, with 7 bases that match TRBD2. This CDR3 spans 15 amino acids. Germline trimming cut 5 bases from V and 1 base from J; bases unmatched to any gene: 5. CDR1 is MNHEY, CDR2 SVGAGI, per germline. Written as DNA, the CDR3 is TGTGCCAGCAGTCCGGGACTAAGGTCCTACAATGAGCAGTTCTTC. This encodes CASSPGLRSYNEQFF.

The genes are TRBV11-2 and TRBJ1-1; 8 nucleotides align to TRBD1. Looked up from germline, CDR1 is SGHAT and CDR2 is FQNNGV. With V trimmed by 4 bases and J by 6 bases, 13 bases remained unmatched. The CDR3 is 16 residues long. The CDR3 sequence: CASSSIRGPVLAEAFF. The CDR3 bases are TGTGCCAGCAGCTCCATCAGGGGGCCAGTTCTCGCTGAAGCTTTCTTT.

This rearrangement joins TRBV11-2 to TRBJ2-7; 11 bases match TRBD2. In germline, CDR1 is SGHAT, CDR2 FQNNGV. After removal of 2 bases from V and 0 bases from J, the junction contained 12 bases not matched to a gene. The CDR3 spans 19 residues. The CDR3 DNA reads TGTGCCAGCAGCTTAATCAGGCTAGCGGGGGGAAATTACTCCTACGAGCAGTACTTC. Its protein is CASSLIRLAGGNYSYEQYF.

V gene TRBV19 combines with J gene TRBJ1-2, with 8 nucleotides matching TRBD1. Germline CDR1 and CDR2: LNHDA and SQIVND (reference sequence). V shed 0 bases and J 8 bases; nucleotides not matched to a gene: 8. The CDR3 has 15 amino acids. The CDR3 spells CASSIEVRTGIGYTF. The DNA for the CDR3 is TGTGCCAGTAGTATAGAAGTGAGGACAGGGATCGGCTACACCTTC. Based on the CDR3 plus reference TRBV19 and TRBJ1-2, the full variable domain is DGGITQSPKYLFRKEGQNVTLSCEQNLNHDAMYWYRQDPGQGLRLIYYSQIVNDFQKGDIAEGYSVSREKKESFPLTVTSAQKNPTAFYLCASSIEVRTGIGYTFGSGTRLTVV.

The rearrangement joins TRBV11-2 to TRBJ2-7; a weak D match, TRBD1 (6 bases). This CDR3 is built from 13 residues. CDR1 SGHAT and CDR2 FQNNGV come from the germline V gene. V was clipped by 2 bases and J by 7 bases, with 12 bases between them. The CDR3 region has the DNA TGTGCCAGCAGCTTACTACGTACAGGGGAGCAGTACTTC. As protein: CASSLLRTGEQYF.

This clone was seen more than once but under ten times. The V call is TRBV7-9, the J call TRBJ1-1; D unresolved. The V gene lost 5 bases and the J gene lost 3 bases, with 13 bases spanning the gap. Germline values: CDR1 SEHNR, CDR2 FQNEAQ (reference sequence). This CDR3 has 14 residues. The CDR3 sequence is CASSHFWRDTEAFF. DNA for the CDR3: TGTGCCAGCAGCCACTTCTGGAGGGACACTGAAGCTTTCTTT.

Remarks on this clone: This CDR3 is also generated by other DNA sequences in the sample. J is TRBJ1-2 and V is TRBV2; no clear D. The CDR3 covers 12 residues. Germline V gene lookup returns CDR1 SNHLY and CDR2 FYNNEI. V lost 6 bases to trimming and J lost 2 bases, with 7 bases between them. Here the CDR3 reads CASSAGNYGYTF. CDR3 nucleotide sequence: TGTGCCAGCAGCGCCGGGAACTATGGCTACACCTTC.

The rearrangement links TRBV4-3 to TRBJ1-1; TRBD1 matches 8 bases. The length of the CDR3 is 17 residues. Germline CDR1 LGHNA, CDR2 YSLEER. Losses at the gene ends were 0 bases for V and 9 bases for J; bases not matched to a gene: 15. The CDR3 loop reads CASSQDVAGQGTLQAFF. Here the CDR3 DNA reads TGCGCCAGCAGCCAAGATGTCGCAGGACAGGGCACCCTACAAGCTTTCTTT.

CDR3 DNA: TGTGCCAGCAGCTTTCAGGGGATGAACACTGAAGCTTTCTTT. As protein: CASSFQGMNTEAFF. The V call is TRBV5-5, the J call TRBJ1-1; tentative D call: TRBD1 (6 bases). The CDR3 consists of 14 residues. V lost 2 bases to trimming and J lost 0 bases, with 8 bases between them. Per germline, CDR1 SGHKS and CDR2 YYEKEE (reference sequence).

In its sample, this clone was seen once. V usage is TRBV6-2 or TRBV6-3 and J usage is TRBJ1-6; D call uncertain. Deletions cut 6 bases from V and 0 bases from J, with 6 bases between. Germline CDR1 and CDR2: MNHEY and SVGEGT. This CDR3 region has 14 residues. CDR3 residues: CASSRSSYNSPLHF. In nucleotides, the CDR3 is TGTGCCAGCAGCCGGAGCTCCTATAATTCACCCCTCCACTTT.

J is TRBJ2-2 and V is TRBV18; TRBD1 aligns across 12 bases. Trimming cost V 3 bases and J 3 bases; bases outside gene matches: 8. CDR1 is KGHSH, CDR2 LQKENI, per germline. CDR3 size: 18 residues. CDR3 in DNA: TGTGCCAGCTCACCTCGCCGGGACAGGGGGCGCGACACCGGGGAGCTGTTTTTT. The encoded protein is CASSPRRDRGRDTGELFF. Complete variable domain (other parts from reference TRBV18 and TRBJ2-2): NAGVMQNPRHLVRRRGQEARLRCSPMKGHSHVYWYRQLPEEGLKFMVYLQKENIIDESGMPKERFSAEFPKEGPSILRIQQVVRGDSAAYFCASSPRRDRGRDTGELFFGEGSRLTVL.

The chain carries TRBV6-2 or TRBV6-3 and TRBJ1-1, with D perhaps matching TRBD1 (5 bases). The CDR3 length is 16 residues. The germline V gene encodes CDR1 MNHEY and CDR2 SVGEGT. Trimming took off 2 bases at V and 4 bases at J, with 17 bases between the two ends. CDR3 nucleotide sequence: TGTGCCAGCAGTTACCGGGGGAAGGAAGTGTTCACTGAAGCTTTCTTT. Its protein is CASSYRGKEVFTEAFF.

The genes are TRBV11-2 and TRBJ2-1, with D possibly matching TRBD1 (5 bases). Trimming removed 0 bases from V and 0 bases from J, with 15 bases in between. The CDR3 extends over 18 amino acids. Germline V gene data show CDR1 as SGHAT and CDR2 as FQNNGV. CDR3 region: CASSLDRFAGNSYNEQFF. CDR3 nucleotides: TGTGCCAGCAGCTTAGATAGGTTTGCAGGGAACTCCTACAATGAGCAGTTCTTC.

The chain recombines TRBV7-9 with TRBJ2-7; D uncertain. Germline values: CDR1 SEHNR, CDR2 FQNEAQ (reference sequence). The CDR3 covers 17 residues. V was trimmed by 2 bases and J by 0 bases, leaving 17 bases between them. The DNA for the CDR3 is TGTGCCAGCAGCTTATTAGTGAGTCAGGTTCACTCCTACGAGCAGTACTTC. Residues: CASSLLVSQVHSYEQYF. Looking up the rest from reference TRBV7-9 and TRBJ2-7 gives the full variable domain: DTGVSQNPRHKITKRGQNVTFRCDPISEHNRLYWYRQTLGQGPEFLTYFQNEAQLEKSRLLSDRFSAERPKGSFSTLEIQRTEQGDSAMYLCASSLLVSQVHSYEQYFGPGTRLTVT.

The V call is TRBV3-1 (or the pseudogene TRBV3-2), the J call TRBJ2-7; 9 bases are a match to TRBD2. The CDR3 is 17 residues long. The V and J ends lost 4 bases and 3 bases, in that order; junction bases with no gene match: 13. The germline CDR1 and CDR2 sequences are LGHDT and YNNKEL (reference sequence). The CDR3 region is CASSPARIAGENYEQYF. CDR3 sequence (DNA): TGTGCCAGCAGCCCCGCACGAATAGCGGGGGAGAACTACGAGCAGTACTTC.

The chain links TRBV4-1 to TRBJ1-1; tentative D call: TRBD1 (5 bases). The CDR3 consists of 14 residues. Per germline, CDR1 MGHRA and CDR2 YSYEKL. V was trimmed by 1 base and J by 1 base, leaving 7 bases between them. CDR3 DNA: TGCGCCAGCAGCCAAGTGACAGCGAACACTGAAGCTTTCTTT. It is translated as CASSQVTANTEAFF.